Following are 25 T cell receptor beta chains from one sample sequenced in a study of T cell responses to AZD1222 COVID-19 vaccine. Libraries were prepared by immunoSEQ multiplex PCR; TCRdb keeps only in-frame clonotypes and omits some of them. The sample records under 150,000 clones, around 88% being singletons. This material consisted of peripheral blood, taken on day 0 of AZD1222 vaccination. These receptors originate from an adult in good health.

V usage is TRBV7-8 and J usage is TRBJ1-1; weak D call: TRBD1 (6 bases). Germline V gene data show CDR1 as SGHVS and CDR2 as FQNEAQ. CDR3 length equals 15 residues. V was cut by 4 bases and J by 0 bases, with 12 bases left in between. CDR3 nucleotides: TGTGCCAGCAGCTGGAACAGGGCTATGAACACTGAAGCTTTCTTT. This translates into CASSWNRAMNTEAFF.

The chain combines TRBV7-9 with TRBJ2-1; no definite D call. Trimming cost V 1 base and J 6 bases, with 7 bases left between them. The germline V gene encodes CDR1 SEHNR and CDR2 FQNEAQ (reference sequence). This CDR3 spans 13 amino acids. CDR3 nucleotide sequence: TGTGCCAGCAGCTTAGGTGGTGGCAATGAGCAGTTCTTC. Amino acid sequence: CASSLGGGNEQFF.

The chain combines TRBV2 with TRBJ1-1; 7 nucleotides agree with TRBD1. This CDR3 contains 15 residues. The V segment lost 8 bases and the J segment 5 bases; nucleotides outside the gene matches: 14. Looked up from germline, CDR1 is SNHLY and CDR2 is FYNNEI. The CDR3 DNA sequence: TGTGCCAGCCAGTGGGGGATAGGGGGCGCAACTGAAGCTTTCTTT. It encodes CASQWGIGGATEAFF.

The chain is built from TRBV10-2 and TRBJ2-7; 13 positions agree with TRBD2. V was pared by 2 bases and J by 6 bases, with 10 bases of the junction left unmatched. Germline CDR1 WSHSY, CDR2 SAAADI. This CDR3 region has 17 residues. CDR3: CASSEQLAGGPGSEQYF. The CDR3 bases are TGCGCCAGCAGTGAGCAACTAGCGGGAGGGCCGGGCTCCGAGCAGTACTTC.

This chain uses TRBV6-5 with TRBJ2-5; D not certain. The length of the CDR3 is 12 residues. Looked up from germline, CDR1 is MNHEY and CDR2 is SVGAGI. Trimming took 7 bases from V and 1 from J, leaving 7 bases between them. This chain's CDR3 is CASIHGQETQYF. Here the CDR3 DNA reads TGTGCCAGCATCCACGGCCAAGAGACCCAGTACTTC.

Notes on this clone: Other DNA sequences in this sample translate to the same CDR3. The chain has TRBV30 and TRBJ2-7; 9 nucleotides line up with TRBD2. V was pared by 0 bases and J by 4 bases, with 4 bases of the junction left unmatched. The CDR3 extends over 14 amino acids. The germline CDR1 and CDR2 sequences are GTSNPN and SVGIG (reference sequence). CDR3 in DNA: TGTGCCTGGAGTGTAGGAGCGGGGGGATACGAGCAGTACTTC. Protein: CAWSVGAGGYEQYF.

V is TRBV20-1 and J is TRBJ1-1; no reliable D call. Germline values: CDR1 DFQATT, CDR2 SNEGSKA (reference sequence). This CDR3 is built from 15 residues. Trimming took off 3 bases at V and 1 base at J, with 15 bases between the two ends. The CDR3 is CSASRALLGNTEAFF. The DNA of the CDR3 is TGCAGTGCTAGTAGGGCACTCTTGGGGAACACTGAAGCTTTCTTT.

The V gene is TRBV27, the J gene TRBJ1-1; D is possibly TRBD1 (5 bases). Trimming removed 8 bases at V and 2 bases at J, with 9 bases between. Germline lookup yields CDR1 MNHEY and CDR2 SMNVEV (reference sequence). The length of the CDR3 is 12 residues. CDR3 protein: CASGGRNTEAFF. Here the CDR3 DNA reads TGTGCCAGCGGGGGACGAAACACTGAAGCTTTCTTT.

This rearrangement joins TRBV5-1 to TRBJ2-3; no definite D call. This CDR3 is 13 amino acids long. Germline values: CDR1 SGHRS, CDR2 YFSETQ. The ends were cut back, 0 bases at V and 6 bases at J, with 8 bases in the middle. CDR3 loop: CASSLVPIDTQYF. The CDR3 DNA follows: TGCGCCAGCAGCTTGGTTCCGATCGATACGCAGTATTTT.

The chain is built from TRBV4-2 and TRBJ2-2; 13 bases fit TRBD2. The CDR3 is 18 amino acids. Germline lookup yields CDR1 LGHNA and CDR2 YNFKEQ. The V segment lost 0 bases and the J segment 6 bases; nucleotides outside the gene matches: 7. The CDR3 DNA reads as TGTGCCAGCAGCCAAGATTTACTAGCGGGAGGGAGGTCCGGGGAGCTGTTTTTT. This gives the protein CASSQDLLAGGRSGELFF.

The chain combines TRBV7-6 with TRBJ2-7, with 11 bases matching TRBD2. The trim removed 3 bases at V and 5 bases at J, leaving 3 bases unmatched. CDR1 is SGHVS, CDR2 FNYEAQ, per germline. This CDR3 is 14 amino acids long. CDR3 in DNA: TGTGCCAGCAGCTTTAGCGGGAGGGCCGACGAGCAGTACTTC. Amino acid sequence: CASSFSGRADEQYF.

This chain links TRBV12-5 with TRBJ2-3; the D is unclear. The CDR3 runs 17 residues. Germline CDR1 is LGHNT and CDR2 is FRNRAP. Trimming pared 4 bases from V and 6 bases from J, leaving 23 bases between. CDR3 bases: TGTGCTAGTGGTTCCCCGAAGAGTCGTGGGTTTGCGGATACGCAGTATTTT. Translating it yields CASGSPKSRGFADTQYF.

This clone was found once. V gene TRBV19 combines with J gene TRBJ2-1; 7 bases match TRBD2. Looked up from germline, CDR1 is LNHDA and CDR2 is SQIVND (reference sequence). With 3 bases clipped from V and 7 bases from J, the junction kept 9 bases outside the gene matches. This CDR3 is 15 amino acids long. In DNA, the CDR3 is TGTGCCAGTAGTATCCTGGGGGGGTCTTTGAATGAGCAGTTCTTC. It translates to CASSILGGSLNEQFF.

CDR3 DNA sequence: TGTGCCAGCAGCTCGAGGGACCGAGGAAACACCATATATTTT. Translating it yields CASSSRDRGNTIYF. The chain has TRBV7-9 and TRBJ1-3, with D maybe TRBD1 (5 bases). Germline V gives CDR1 SEHNR, CDR2 FQNEAQ (reference sequence). V was shortened by 4 bases and J by 4 bases, with 11 bases between the two germline ends. This CDR3 has 14 residues.

The chain links TRBV29-1 to TRBJ1-1; the D gene is possibly TRBD1 (5 bases). V was cut by 0 bases and J by 5 bases, with 22 bases left in between. The CDR3 covers 17 residues. The V gene's germline CDR1 is SQVTM and CDR2 ANQGSEA. CDR3 in amino acids: CSVEDRPSGQEGTEAFF. The CDR3 DNA reads as TGCAGCGTTGAAGATCGCCCCTCGGGGCAGGAGGGTACTGAAGCTTTCTTT.

The chain recombines TRBV6-2 or TRBV6-3 with TRBJ1-5; D ambiguous. Germline V gene data show CDR1 as MNHEY and CDR2 as SVGEGT. The CDR3 consists of 14 residues. The germline V and J ends were trimmed by 0 bases and 4 bases, with 7 bases remaining between them. Here the CDR3 reads CASSYSMWNQPQHF. The CDR3 bases are TGTGCCAGCAGTTACTCGATGTGGAATCAGCCCCAGCATTTT.

This clone showed up many times. The gene calls are TRBV29-1 and TRBJ2-7; D is possibly TRBD1 (6 bases). Deletions cut 2 bases from V and 0 bases from J, with 11 bases between. The CDR3 has 14 amino acids. Germline V gene sequence: CDR1 SQVTM, CDR2 ANQGSEA. As DNA, the CDR3 is TGCAGCGTTGAAATACAGGGAATCTCCTACGAGCAGTACTTC. Its protein is CSVEIQGISYEQYF.

The chain carries TRBV19 and TRBJ1-4; perhaps TRBD1 as D (5 bases). Germline V gene data show CDR1 as LNHDA and CDR2 as SQIVND (reference sequence). There are 18 residues in the CDR3. V dropped 7 bases and J dropped 0 bases, with 21 bases sitting between them. CDR3 in amino acids: CASMALGRASSTNEKLFF. The CDR3 bases are TGTGCCAGTATGGCTCTCGGCAGGGCTTCTTCAACTAATGAAAAACTGTTTTTT.

The V and J genes are TRBV19 and TRBJ1-1, with D possibly being TRBD1 (5 bases). V was trimmed by 6 bases and J by 1 base, leaving 27 bases between them. The CDR3 has 19 residues. The germline gives CDR1 LNHDA, CDR2 SQIVND (reference sequence). CDR3 sequence (DNA): TGTGCCAGTAGGAGCCGGGCGGGCCAGGGTGGAAGTGGGAACACTGAAGCTTTCTTT. Its protein product is CASRSRAGQGGSGNTEAFF. Full variable domain (outside the CDR3, taken from reference TRBV19 and TRBJ1-1): DGGITQSPKYLFRKEGQNVTLSCEQNLNHDAMYWYRQDPGQGLRLIYYSQIVNDFQKGDIAEGYSVSREKKESFPLTVTSAQKNPTAFYLCASRSRAGQGGSGNTEAFFGQGTRLTVV.

The chain recombines TRBV18 with TRBJ1-2; weak D call: TRBD1 (6 bases). Germline V lookup: CDR1 KGHSH, CDR2 LQKENI. The CDR3 runs 13 residues. V was clipped by 3 bases and J by 6 bases, with 11 bases between them. The CDR3 DNA is TGTGCCAGCTCACCTCAGGGGTTAGATGGCTACACCTTC. It translates to CASSPQGLDGYTF. The whole variable domain, remainder taken from reference TRBV18 and TRBJ1-2, is NAGVMQNPRHLVRRRGQEARLRCSPMKGHSHVYWYRQLPEEGLKFMVYLQKENIIDESGMPKERFSAEFPKEGPSILRIQQVVRGDSAAYFCASSPQGLDGYTFGSGTRLTVV.

This clone was picked up a small number of times. The rearrangement uses TRBV5-1 and TRBJ2-7; 7 positions match TRBD1. V dropped 1 base and J dropped 2; count of bases not matched to a gene: 6. This CDR3 contains 15 residues. Germline CDR1 is SGHRS and CDR2 is YFSETQ. The CDR3 DNA is TGCGCCAGCAGCTTGAAGTCAGGGGGACCCTACGAGCAGTACTTC. This encodes CASSLKSGGPYEQYF.

The gene calls are TRBV27 and TRBJ1-5; D may be TRBD1 (6 bases). This CDR3 is 17 amino acids long. Trimming removed 2 bases at V and 1 base at J, with 15 bases between. CDR1 is MNHEY, CDR2 SMNVEV, per germline (reference sequence). This chain's CDR3 is CASSLRQGLTSNQPQHF. In DNA form, the CDR3 reads TGTGCCAGCAGTTTAAGGCAGGGGCTAACCAGCAATCAGCCCCAGCATTTT.

V gene TRBV11-3 combines with J gene TRBJ2-1; no definite D call. CDR3 length: 13 amino acids. Germline V lookup: CDR1 SGHNT, CDR2 YENEEA. V was cut by 4 bases and J by 6 bases, with 10 bases left in between. The CDR3 nucleotides are TGTGCCAGCAGCTCTCCGACTTTCAATGAGCAGTTCTTC. Residues: CASSSPTFNEQFF. Full variable domain (outside the CDR3, taken from reference TRBV11-3 and TRBJ2-1): EAGVVQSPRYKIIEKKQPVAFWCNPISGHNTLYWYLQNLGQGPELLIRYENEEAVDDSQLPKDRFSAERLKGVDSTLKIQPAELGDSAVYLCASSSPTFNEQFFGPGTRLTVL.

The chain employs TRBV11-1 and TRBJ2-3; 8 positions match TRBD2. The germline gives CDR1 SGHAT, CDR2 FQDESV (reference sequence). Trimming removed 5 bases from V and 5 bases from J; junction bases left unmatched: 12. This CDR3 is built from 16 residues. CDR3 sequence reads: CASSDKQRGSLDTQYF. The CDR3 DNA follows: TGTGCCAGCAGCGACAAGCAGCGGGGGAGTTTAGATACGCAGTATTTT. The full variable domain, with the rest looked up from reference TRBV11-1 and TRBJ2-3, is EAEVAQSPRYKITEKSQAVAFWCDPISGHATLYWYRQILGQGPELLVQFQDESVVDDSQLPKDRFSAERLKGVDSTLKIQPAELGDSAMYLCASSDKQRGSLDTQYFGPGTRLTVL.

The chain links TRBV12-3 or TRBV12-4 to TRBJ1-2, with D possibly being TRBD1 (6 bases). The CDR3 totals 13 residues. V was shortened by 6 bases and J by 5 bases, with 13 bases between the two germline ends. Written as DNA, the CDR3 is TGTGCCAGCAGCTTTCAGGGGACTTATGGCTACACCTTC. It encodes CASSFQGTYGYTF.